This T cell receptor beta chain was captured by sequencing in a study of cytotoxic CD8 clonotypes in ibrutinib-treated CLL (dated by TCRdb to the early 2020s). Regarding the study in general: The cohort included roughly 15 treatment-naive and about a dozen relapsed/refractory patients; about 18 were IGHV unmutated. Partial responses were observed in 24 patients and complete responses in 2; after a median follow-up of around 68 months, remission was maintained in around 14 patients and progression was observed in approximately 12. Samples at response were collected after a median of about 11 months of treatment, with a range of about 6 to 36 months. On average, each sample had about 260,000 productive templates and more than 75,000 productive rearrangements. Longitudinal samples were available for about 30% of the roughly 90 trial participants. Cryopreserved peripheral blood mononuclear cells were collected before treatment, at response, and at either disease progression or sustained remission. All remission and progressive disease samples were collected while patients were still receiving ibrutinib.

What the authors observed across the whole study: Lymph node repertoires were not examined, and the timing of sampling was not matched between patients in sustained remission and those whose disease progressed. An increase in clonality was observed at ibrutinib response, with clonality remaining stable during sustained remission and falling back toward baseline at progression. Baseline clonality was found to be higher than that of age-matched healthy donors and was strongly correlated with circulating CD8+ T-cell counts. Public clonotypes were rare and either shrank or stayed stable during treatment, and the rise in clonality at ibrutinib response reflected expansion of private clonotypes.

About 2 micrograms of genomic DNA were extracted from cryopreserved PBMCs for TCR beta library preparation. Longitudinal blood samples from CLL patients on ibrutinib monotherapy were analyzed using high-throughput TCR beta sequencing. The patients took part in an open-label, single-center phase 2 trial of ibrutinib monotherapy. This clone was seen a handful of times. Its antigen specificity is not known. No much larger clone is present one base from it, and per-base qualities are unavailable. The goal of deep resolution MiSeq sequencing was a depth between 1 in 1 million and 1 in 200,000 T cells, and coverage averaged 10x per clonotype. The immunoSEQ hsTCRB Kit was used to generate the TCR beta libraries. The paper's data handling went like this. The data were analyzed with ImmunoSEQ Analyzer and ImmunoSEQ Data Assistant, and V, D and J gene assignments followed IMGT definitions. Clonality, with values ranging from 0 to 1, was calculated as one minus the normalized Shannon entropy of productive rearrangement frequencies. Public clonotype analysis was restricted to overrepresented clonotypes comprising at least 0.05% of each patient's repertoire. Approximately 14 age-matched healthy donor repertoires from immuneACCESS were used as controls for clonality. TCRdb carries this immuneACCESS record with in-frame sequences only. Its versions omit some clonotypes, under half of them owing to an unresolved V gene in the studies checked, with the rest unexplained. V and J calls and clone size follow that table, whereas D and trimming were derived from the DNA. The sample table shows a few hundred thousand clones, and about 61% are seen once. The ten most abundant clones make up about 6.7% of the sample.

The TCR comes from a human donor with chronic lymphocytic leukemia. Specimen: PBMCs, collected after 36 months of ibrutinib treatment.

The sequenced DNA is TGTGCCAGCAGCCCGGGACAGGGACGAGAGACCCAGTACTTC. This sequence encodes CASSPGQGRETQYF. The chain is made from TRBV11-2 and TRBJ2-5; the central 9 bases match TRBD1. The CDR3 has 14 amino acids, counting the end cysteine and phenylalanine. CDR3 DNA only is kept here, 42 bases in frame from base 1. For this chain, trimming is 5 bases at the V end and 4 bases at the J end, and the number of junction bases without a gene match is 5. Per the germline V gene, SGHAT is the CDR1 and FQNNGV is the CDR2.